This entry is about one T cell receptor (beta chain). Its antigen is unknown. With V trimmed by 3 bases and J by 3 bases, 8 bases remained unmatched. CDR1 MDHEN and CDR2 SYDVKM come from the germline V gene. CDR3 length: 15 residues. Time point meaning: week 5, during vaccination. The study gave 300 ug of mutant IDH1 20-mer peptide per vaccine dose, with topical imiquimod. Using immunoSEQ multiplex PCR, the repertoire was profiled, and TCRdb retains in-frame clones only, with some absent. The data contain about 42,000 clones, around 85% of them singletons. The data derive from a study of a mutant IDH1 vaccine in newly diagnosed glioma.

The starting material was PBMCs, obtained from a glioma patient whose treatment included an IDH1 peptide vaccine. The TCR originated in a man aged 40-55 years with glioma. The chain uses TRBV28 and TRBJ2-7; TRBD2 matches 7 bases. DNA for the CDR3: TGTGCCAGCAGTTTTCGGGGGAGGGCGGACTACGAGCAGTACTTC. Amino acid sequence: CASSFRGRADYEQYF. Drawing the rest from reference TRBV28 and TRBJ2-7, the complete variable domain is DVKVTQSSRYLVKRTGEKVFLECVQDMDHENMFWYRQDPGLGLRLIYFSYDVKMKEKGDIPEGYSVSREKKERFSLILESASTNQTSMYLCASSFRGRADYEQYFGPGTRLTVT.